The present T cell receptor beta chain was sequenced within a study of Ad26.COV2.S vaccination and SARS-CoV-2 variants. Sample treatment: 19 received Ad26.COV2.S at low or high dose, single or two shots; roughly 5 received placebo; per-sample allocation not given. It was on day 63 after the first vaccine or placebo injection that samples were taken. Measured with immunoSEQ multiplex PCR; TCRdb has only the in-frame clones, and not every one. The table records more than 300,000 clones, approximately 90% of them present only once. The V end lost 5 bases, the J end lost 1 base, and 18 bases lay between the germline ends. The V gene's germline CDR1 is LNHDA and CDR2 SQIVND (reference sequence). This CDR3 spans 17 amino acids.

V and J are TRBV19 and TRBJ2-1, with D tentatively TRBD1 (6 bases). The clonotype comes from a person between 18 and 60 years old who received the Ad26.COV2.S COVID-19 vaccine or a placebo. This sample comprised peripheral blood, obtained in a trial of Ad26.COV2.S vaccine versus placebo. As DNA, the CDR3 is TGTGCCAGTAGTCTTGCCGGGACACGGATTTCCTACAATGAGCAGTTCTTC. This encodes CASSLAGTRISYNEQFF. Full variable domain (rest looked up from reference TRBV19 and TRBJ2-1): DGGITQSPKYLFRKEGQNVTLSCEQNLNHDAMYWYRQDPGQGLRLIYYSQIVNDFQKGDIAEGYSVSREKKESFPLTVTSAQKNPTAFYLCASSLAGTRISYNEQFFGPGTRLTVL.